This T cell receptor beta chain was found in a study of T cell repertoires and HLA-DP antigens. About this clone: Its antigen is not known.

Repertoires were generated with immunoSEQ multiplex PCR, while TCRdb's copy carries only in-frame clones and drops some. The repertoire holds roughly 110,000 clones, 80% to 95% seen once, with less than 0.35% in the top ten. Losses at the gene ends were 3 bases for V and 3 bases for J; bases not matched to a gene: 4. The CDR3 length is 14 residues. CDR1 is SGHTA and CDR2 is FQGNSA in the germline V gene. This TCR was recovered from a woman younger than 30 in good health and CMV-seronegative. Sequencing was performed on CD4+ T cells from PBMCs. V usage is TRBV7-2 and J usage is TRBJ1-1; 7 positions match TRBD1. The CDR3 sequence: CASSFRGRDTEAFF. The DNA for the CDR3 is TGTGCCAGCAGCTTTAGGGGGCGGGACACTGAAGCTTTCTTT.